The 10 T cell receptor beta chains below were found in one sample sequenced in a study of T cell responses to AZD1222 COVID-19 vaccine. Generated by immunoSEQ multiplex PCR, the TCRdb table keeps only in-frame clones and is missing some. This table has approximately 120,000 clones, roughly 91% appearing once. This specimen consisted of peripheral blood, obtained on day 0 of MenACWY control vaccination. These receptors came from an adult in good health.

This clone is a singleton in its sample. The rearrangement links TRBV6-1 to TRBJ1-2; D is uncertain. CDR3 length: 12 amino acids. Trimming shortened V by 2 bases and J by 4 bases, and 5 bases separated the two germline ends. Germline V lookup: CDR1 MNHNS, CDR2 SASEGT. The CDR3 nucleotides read TGTGCCAGCAGTGAACCCCTCTATGGCTACACCTTC. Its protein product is CASSEPLYGYTF.

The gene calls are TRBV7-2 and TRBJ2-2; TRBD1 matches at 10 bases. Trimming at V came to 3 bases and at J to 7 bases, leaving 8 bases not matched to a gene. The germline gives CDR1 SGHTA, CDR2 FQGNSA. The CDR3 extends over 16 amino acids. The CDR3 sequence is CASSFAGTGVNGELFF. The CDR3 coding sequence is TGTGCCAGCAGCTTCGCCGGGACAGGGGTGAACGGGGAGCTGTTTTTT.

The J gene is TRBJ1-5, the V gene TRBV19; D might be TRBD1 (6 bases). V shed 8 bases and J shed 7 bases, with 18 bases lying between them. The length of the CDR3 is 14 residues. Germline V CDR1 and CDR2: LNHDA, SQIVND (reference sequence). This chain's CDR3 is CASQAGAPSQPQHF. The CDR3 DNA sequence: TGTGCCAGTCAAGCGGGGGCCCCTTCCCAGCCCCAGCATTTT.

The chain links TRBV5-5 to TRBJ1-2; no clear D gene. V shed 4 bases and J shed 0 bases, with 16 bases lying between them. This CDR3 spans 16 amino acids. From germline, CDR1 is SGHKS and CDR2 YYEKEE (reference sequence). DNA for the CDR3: TGTGCCAGCAGCCGCACTTCTCTCGATACTAACTATGGCTACACCTTC. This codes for CASSRTSLDTNYGYTF.

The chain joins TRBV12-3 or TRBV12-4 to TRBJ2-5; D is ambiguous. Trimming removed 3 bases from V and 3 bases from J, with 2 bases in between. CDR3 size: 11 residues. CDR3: CASSFEETQYF. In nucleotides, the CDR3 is TGTGCCAGCAGTTTTGAAGAGACCCAGTACTTC.

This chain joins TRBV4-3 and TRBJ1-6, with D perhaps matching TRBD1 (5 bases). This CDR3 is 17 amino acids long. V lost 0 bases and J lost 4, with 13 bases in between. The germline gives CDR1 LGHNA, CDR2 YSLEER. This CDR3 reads CASSQDQGVGYNSPLHF. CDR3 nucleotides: TGCGCCAGCAGCCAAGATCAGGGAGTGGGATATAATTCACCCCTCCACTTT.

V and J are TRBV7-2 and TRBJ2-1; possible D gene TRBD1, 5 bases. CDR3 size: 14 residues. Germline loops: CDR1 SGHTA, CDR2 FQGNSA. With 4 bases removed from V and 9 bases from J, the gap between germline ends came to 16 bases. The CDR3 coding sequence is TGTGCCAGCAGCTCCTCGGACACTACAACTGAGCAGTTCTTC. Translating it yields CASSSSDTTTEQFF.

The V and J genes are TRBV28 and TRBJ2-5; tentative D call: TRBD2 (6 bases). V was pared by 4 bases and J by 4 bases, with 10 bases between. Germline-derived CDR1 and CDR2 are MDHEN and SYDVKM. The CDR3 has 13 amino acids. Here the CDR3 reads CASSSGGVETQYF. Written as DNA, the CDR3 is TGTGCCAGCAGTTCCGGAGGGGTAGAGACCCAGTACTTC.

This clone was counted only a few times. The CDR3: CASSNRGQGNTEAFF. CDR3 bases: TGTGCCAGCAGCAATCGAGGACAGGGTAACACTGAAGCTTTCTTT. V and J are TRBV21-1 and TRBJ1-1; the D call TRBD1 from the table was never checked on the DNA. TRBV21-1 is termed a pseudogene. The CDR3 runs to 15 residues.

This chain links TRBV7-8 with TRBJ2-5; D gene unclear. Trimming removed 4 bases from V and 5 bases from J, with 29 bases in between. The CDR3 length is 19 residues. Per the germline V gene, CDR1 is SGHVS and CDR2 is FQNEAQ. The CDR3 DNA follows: TGTGCCAGCAGCTCTGCCCTAGTCTATCCAATAGTGTCGCGGGAGACCCAGTACTTC. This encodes CASSSALVYPIVSRETQYF.